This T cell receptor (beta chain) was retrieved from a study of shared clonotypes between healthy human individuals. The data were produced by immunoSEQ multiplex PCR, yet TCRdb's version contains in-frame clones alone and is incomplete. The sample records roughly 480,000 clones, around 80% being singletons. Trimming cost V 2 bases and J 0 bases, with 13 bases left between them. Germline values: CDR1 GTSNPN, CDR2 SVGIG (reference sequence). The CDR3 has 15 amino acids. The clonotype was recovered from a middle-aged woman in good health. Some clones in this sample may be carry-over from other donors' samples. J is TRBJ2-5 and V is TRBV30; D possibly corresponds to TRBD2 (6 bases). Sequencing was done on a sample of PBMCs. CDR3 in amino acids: CAWSPGGRNQETQYF. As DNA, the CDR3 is TGTGCCTGGAGTCCCGGTGGGAGGAACCAAGAGACCCAGTACTTC. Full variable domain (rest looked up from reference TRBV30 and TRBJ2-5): SQTIHQWPATLVQPVGSPLSLECTVEGTSNPNLYWYRQAAGRGLQLLFYSVGIGQISSEVPQNLSASRPQDRQFILSSKKLLLSDSGFYLCAWSPGGRNQETQYFGPGTRLLVL.